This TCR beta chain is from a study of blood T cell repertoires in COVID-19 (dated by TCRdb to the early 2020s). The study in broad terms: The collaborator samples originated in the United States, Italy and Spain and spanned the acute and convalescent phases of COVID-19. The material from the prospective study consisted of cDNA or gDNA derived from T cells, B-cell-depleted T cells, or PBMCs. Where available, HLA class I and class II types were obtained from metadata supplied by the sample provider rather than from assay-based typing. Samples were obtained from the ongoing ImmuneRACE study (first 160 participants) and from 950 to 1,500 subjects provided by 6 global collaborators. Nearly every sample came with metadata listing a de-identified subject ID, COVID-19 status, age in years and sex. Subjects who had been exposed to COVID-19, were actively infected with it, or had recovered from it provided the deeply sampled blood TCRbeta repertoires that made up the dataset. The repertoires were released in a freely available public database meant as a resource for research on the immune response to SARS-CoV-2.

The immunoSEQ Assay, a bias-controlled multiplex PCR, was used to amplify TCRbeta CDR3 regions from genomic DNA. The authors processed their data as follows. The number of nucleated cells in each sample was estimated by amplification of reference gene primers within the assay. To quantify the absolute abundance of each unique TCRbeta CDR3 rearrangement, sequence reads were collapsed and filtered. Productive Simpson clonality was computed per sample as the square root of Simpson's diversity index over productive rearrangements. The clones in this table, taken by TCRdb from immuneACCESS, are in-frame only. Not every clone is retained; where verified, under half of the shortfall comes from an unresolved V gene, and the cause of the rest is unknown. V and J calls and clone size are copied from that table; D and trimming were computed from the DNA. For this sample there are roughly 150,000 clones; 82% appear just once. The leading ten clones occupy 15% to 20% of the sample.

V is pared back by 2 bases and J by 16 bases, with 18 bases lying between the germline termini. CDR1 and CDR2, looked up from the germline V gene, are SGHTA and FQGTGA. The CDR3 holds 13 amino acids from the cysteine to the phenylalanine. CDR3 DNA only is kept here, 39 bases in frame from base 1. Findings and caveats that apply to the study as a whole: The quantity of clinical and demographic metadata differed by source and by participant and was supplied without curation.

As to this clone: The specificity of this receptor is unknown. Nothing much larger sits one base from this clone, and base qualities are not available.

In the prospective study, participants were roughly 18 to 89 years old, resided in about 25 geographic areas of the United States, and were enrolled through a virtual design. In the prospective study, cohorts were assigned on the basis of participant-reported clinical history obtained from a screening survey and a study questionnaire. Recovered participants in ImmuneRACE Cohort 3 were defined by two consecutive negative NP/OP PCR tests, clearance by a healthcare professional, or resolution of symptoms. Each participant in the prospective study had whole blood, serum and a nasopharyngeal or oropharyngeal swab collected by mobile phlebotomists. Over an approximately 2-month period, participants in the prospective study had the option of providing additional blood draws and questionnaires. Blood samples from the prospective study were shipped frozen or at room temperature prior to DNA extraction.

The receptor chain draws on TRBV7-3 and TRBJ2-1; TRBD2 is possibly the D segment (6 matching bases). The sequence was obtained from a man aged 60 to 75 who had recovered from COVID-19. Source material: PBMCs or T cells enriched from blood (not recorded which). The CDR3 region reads CASSLLPTGLLFF. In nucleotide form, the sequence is TGTGCCAGCAGCTTACTACCCACGGGACTGCTCTTCTTC. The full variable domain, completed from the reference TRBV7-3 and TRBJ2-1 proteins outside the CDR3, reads GAGVSQTPSNKVTEKGKYVELRCDPISGHTALYWYRQSLGQGPEFLIYFQGTGAADDSGLPNDRFFAVRPEGSVSTLKIQRTERGDSAVYLCASSLLPTGLLFFGPGTRLTVL.